The rows below give T cell receptor beta chains drawn from one sample of a study of OX40 agonist ivuxolimab in advanced cancers. Using immunoSEQ multiplex PCR, the repertoire was profiled, and TCRdb retains in-frame clones only, with some absent. The data hold about 14,000 clones, with about 93% observed a single time. The sample consisted of CD4+ or CD8+ T cells sorted from blood, taken in a trial of the OX40 agonist ivuxolimab. The receptors here all came from an adult with an advanced solid tumor such as melanoma, head and neck, liver or kidney cancer. Each CDR3 is given with its conserved first and last residue. D genes are given only for firm matches. Clone size appears in some rows only: once, few, many, or a class for an expanded clone.

D gene	J gene	V gene	clone size	CDR3 protein	CDR3 DNA
NA	TRBJ2-2	TRBV29-1	NA	CSVEGGINTGELFF	TGCAGCGTTGAGGGGGGAATTAACACCGGGGAGCTGTTTTTT
TRBD1	TRBJ2-6	TRBV18	NA	CASSPPEGTGGSGANVLTF	TGTGCCAGCTCACCACCCGAAGGGACAGGGGGCTCTGGGGCCAACGTCCTGACTTTC
NA	TRBJ1-5	TRBV28	NA	CASSLYIIRDSNQPQHF	TGTGCCAGCAGTTTATATATAATCCGGGATAGCAATCAGCCCCAGCATTTT
NA	TRBJ1-2	TRBV6-5	NA	CASSYTQTKDYGYTF	TGTGCCAGCAGTTACACCCAAACAAAGGACTATGGCTACACCTTC
NA	TRBJ2-2	TRBV30	NA	CAWEALGTGELFF	TGTGCCTGGGAGGCCCTGGGGACCGGGGAGCTGTTTTTT
TRBD1	TRBJ2-5	TRBV6-1	NA	CATEDRGLQETQYF	TGTGCCACCGAGGACAGGGGGCTCCAAGAGACCCAGTACTTC
NA	TRBJ2-1	TRBV7-9	NA	CASSQGNEQFF	TGTGCCAGCAGCCAAGGAAATGAGCAGTTCTTC
NA	TRBJ2-1	TRBV19	NA	CASSIDLSFGHEQFF	TGTGCCAGTAGTATAGATCTATCTTTTGGCCATGAGCAGTTCTTC
NA	TRBJ2-2	TRBV6-5	NA	CASSWGAAGELFF	TGTGCCAGCAGTTGGGGGGCCGCCGGGGAGCTGTTTTTT
TRBD2	TRBJ2-1	TRBV27	NA	CASRDSGGVHNEQFF	TGTGCCAGCAGGGATAGCGGGGGGGTGCACAATGAGCAGTTCTTC
TRBD1	TRBJ2-1	TRBV5-6	NA	CASSLGTGDNEQFF	TGTGCCAGCAGTCTGGGGACAGGGGACAATGAGCAGTTCTTC
TRBD2	TRBJ2-5	TRBV19	NA	CASRTSGSQETQYF	TGTGCCAGTAGGACTAGCGGGAGCCAAGAGACCCAGTACTTC
NA	TRBJ2-1	TRBV2	NA	CASSAAAAYNEQFF	TGTGCCAGCAGTGCAGCGGCGGCATACAATGAGCAGTTCTTC
NA	TRBJ2-7	TRBV19	NA	CASRGQYSSVDEQYF	TGTGCCAGCCGAGGACAGTACTCTAGCGTCGACGAGCAGTACTTC
NA	TRBJ1-1	TRBV25-1	NA	CASSFAGLNTEAFF	TGTGCCAGCAGTTTCGCTGGGCTGAACACTGAAGCTTTCTTT
TRBD1	TRBJ1-2	TRBV28	NA	CASSWTGTNYGYTF	TGTGCCAGCAGTTGGACAGGGACTAACTATGGCTACACCTTC
NA	TRBJ2-2	TRBV19	NA	CASRWGERYTGELFF	TGTGCCAGTAGGTGGGGGGAGCGGTACACCGGGGAGCTGTTTTTT
TRBD2	TRBJ2-5	TRBV7-9	NA	CASSIWTSGRETQYF	TGTGCCAGCAGCATCTGGACTAGCGGGCGAGAGACCCAGTACTTC
NA	TRBJ1-4	TRBV19	NA	CASSIGGQGTNEKLFF	TGTGCCAGTAGTATCGGGGGGCAAGGAACTAATGAAAAACTGTTTTTT
TRBD1	TRBJ2-1	TRBV27	NA	CASSPYHPGQKSSYNEQFF	TGTGCCAGCAGTCCCTATCATCCGGGACAGAAGAGCTCCTACAATGAGCAGTTCTTC
NA	TRBJ1-5	TRBV9	NA	CASSPGTSNQPQHF	TGTGCCAGCAGCCCCGGGACAAGTAATCAGCCCCAGCATTTT
NA	TRBJ2-5	TRBV4-1	NA	CASSQPLGGAQETQYF	TGCGCCAGCAGCCAACCTCTCGGGGGTGCACAAGAGACCCAGTACTTC
NA	TRBJ1-2	TRBV19	NA	CASRWGEGYTF	TGTGCCAGTAGATGGGGGGAAGGCTACACCTTC
NA	TRBJ2-1	TRBV7-9	NA	CASSPPAASESYNEQFF	TGTGCCAGCAGCCCCCCCGCCGCTAGCGAATCCTACAATGAGCAGTTCTTC
NA	TRBJ2-4	TRBV7-2	NA	CASSLRGPGNIQYF	TGTGCCAGCAGCTTACGGGGGCCGGGAAACATTCAGTACTTC
TRBD1	TRBJ2-7	TRBV5-5	NA	CASSPGQVSREQYF	TGTGCCAGCAGCCCGGGACAGGTGTCCCGCGAGCAGTACTTC
NA	TRBJ2-3	TRBV7-6	NA	CASRLRQGTDTQYF	TGTGCCAGCAGACTAAGACAGGGCACAGATACGCAGTATTTT
NA	TRBJ1-3	TRBV9	NA	CASSVDRDSGNTIYF	TGTGCCAGCAGCGTAGACAGAGACTCTGGAAACACCATATATTTT
NA	TRBJ1-3	TRBV28	NA	CASSLGYSGNTIYF	TGTGCCAGCAGTTTGGGTTACTCTGGAAACACCATATATTTT
TRBD2	TRBJ2-1	TRBV7-6	NA	CASTFLADPNEQFF	TGTGCCAGCACTTTTCTAGCGGACCCAAATGAGCAGTTCTTC
NA	TRBJ1-5	TRBV15	NA	CATSSRIGGGLQPQHF	TGTGCCACCAGCAGCAGAATCGGCGGGGGGCTTCAGCCCCAGCATTTT
TRBD2	TRBJ2-5	TRBV27	NA	CASRILAGVDETQYF	TGTGCCAGCAGGATATTAGCGGGAGTAGATGAGACCCAGTACTTC
TRBD1	TRBJ2-7	TRBV4-1	few	CASSQGDRALYEQYF	TGCGCCAGCAGCCAAGGGGACAGGGCCCTTTACGAGCAGTACTTC
TRBD2	TRBJ2-3	TRBV28	NA	CASSRRLAGVTDTQYF	TGTGCCAGCAGTAGGCGACTAGCGGGAGTCACAGATACGCAGTATTTT
TRBD1	TRBJ1-1	TRBV27	NA	CASSETGIAGAFF	TGTGCCAGCAGCGAGACAGGGATAGCGGGAGCTTTCTTT
NA	TRBJ2-1	TRBV7-9	NA	CASSLVGGQQGYNEQFF	TGTGCCAGCAGCTTAGTAGGCGGCCAGCAGGGCTACAATGAGCAGTTCTTC
NA	TRBJ1-1	TRBV7-3	NA	CASGSLGPPEAFF	TGTGCCAGCGGGTCGCTGGGCCCCCCTGAAGCTTTCTTT
NA	TRBJ2-7	TRBV7-9	few	CASSGIGVEEQYF	TGTGCCAGCAGCGGTATTGGGGTAGAGGAGCAGTACTTC
NA	TRBJ1-4	TRBV4-1	NA	CASRFGEKLFF	TGCGCCAGCCGATTTGGAGAAAAACTGTTTTTT
TRBD2	TRBJ2-4	TRBV5-1	NA	CASSLGLAGDLAKNIQYF	TGCGCCAGCAGCTTGGGGCTAGCGGGGGACCTAGCCAAAAACATTCAGTACTTC
TRBD1	TRBJ2-7	TRBV2	NA	CASREQGATISYEQYF	TGTGCCAGCAGGGAACAGGGGGCCACAATCTCCTACGAGCAGTACTTC
TRBD1	TRBJ1-3	TRBV9	NA	CASSVEDPGQGENTIYF	TGTGCCAGCAGCGTAGAGGACCCCGGGCAGGGGGAAAACACCATATATTTT
TRBD2	TRBJ2-1	TRBV28	NA	CASSPLAGWKNEQFF	TGTGCCAGCAGCCCCCTAGCGGGATGGAAAAATGAGCAGTTCTTC
NA	TRBJ2-1	TRBV4-1	NA	CASSQPGTEQFF	TGCGCCAGCAGCCAACCCGGGACAGAGCAGTTCTTC
NA	TRBJ2-7	TRBV27	NA	CASSLSGTGIPYEQYF	TGTGCCAGCAGTTTATCGGGGACGGGAATCCCTTACGAGCAGTACTTC
NA	TRBJ2-1	TRBV9	NA	CASSVGRLVNEQFF	TGTGCCAGCAGCGTAGGGAGGTTGGTCAATGAGCAGTTCTTC
NA	TRBJ1-6	TRBV9	once	CASSPMGGFLTLHF	TGTGCCAGCAGCCCAATGGGCGGTTTCCTCACCCTCCACTTT
NA	TRBJ2-4	TRBV6-6	NA	CASSNRAIAKNIQYF	TGTGCCAGCAGCAACAGGGCGATAGCCAAAAACATTCAGTACTTC
NA	TRBJ1-5	TRBV27	NA	CASSFYGQPQHF	TGTGCCAGCAGTTTTTATGGTCAGCCCCAGCATTTT
NA	TRBJ2-7	TRBV27	NA	CASSPTLPDEQYF	TGTGCCAGCAGTCCGACCTTACCGGACGAGCAGTACTTC
TRBD1	TRBJ1-2	TRBV7-9	NA	CASSRQGADGYTF	TGTGCCAGCAGCCGACAGGGGGCCGATGGCTACACCTTC
NA	TRBJ2-1	TRBV30	NA	CAWSRENEQFF	TGTGCCTGGTCCAGGGAGAATGAGCAGTTCTTC
NA	TRBJ1-1	TRBV19	NA	CASLPTSGANTEAFF	TGTGCCAGTCTTCCGACGTCGGGGGCGAACACTGAAGCTTTCTTT
TRBD2	TRBJ2-1	TRBV7-2	NA	CASSPGLAGSYNEQFF	TGTGCCAGCAGCCCAGGACTAGCGGGCTCCTACAATGAGCAGTTCTTC